Listed below are T cell receptor beta chains from one sample, sequenced in a study of blood T cells in healthy people across ages. TCRdb processed the 5' RACE reads anew with MiXCR; each CDR3 protein has one entry. The sample shows about 570,000 distinct CDR3 sequences, 27% of them seen only once. Sequencing used blood. All receptors derive from a woman in her 70s in good health. The CDR3 runs from the conserved cysteine through the conserved F or W. The D gene is left open where the match is weak. Size values are once, few and many counts, or a class for expanded clones, and some rows have none.

TRBD1,TRBJ2-7,TRBV7-2,.,CASSLASGQGIYEQYF,TGTGCCAGCAGCTTAGCCAGCGGACAGGGGATCTACGAGCAGTACTTC
TRBD1,TRBJ2-2,TRBV20-1,.,CSARPSGGSGELFF,TGCAGTGCTAGACCATCAGGGGGTTCCGGGGAGCTGTTTTTT
TRBD1,TRBJ2-7,TRBV5-4,few,CASSLQGAVYEQYF,TGTGCCAGCAGCTTACAGGGGGCTGTTTACGAGCAGTACTTC
TRBD1,TRBJ2-3,TRBV12-3/TRBV12-4,many,CATGTGAPDTQYF,TGTGCCACCGGGACAGGGGCGCCAGATACGCAGTATTTT
TRBD1,TRBJ1-4,TRBV5-1,.,CASSTGQGEKLFF,TGCGCCAGCAGCACGGGACAGGGAGAAAAACTGTTTTTT
TRBD2,TRBJ2-2,TRBV3-1,few,CASSPGTSGTGELFF,TGTGCCAGCAGCCCCGGGACTAGCGGGACCGGGGAGCTGTTTTTT
TRBD1,TRBJ1-3,TRBV27,few,CASSRQGNSGNTIYF,TGTGCCAGCAGTCGACAGGGCAACTCTGGAAACACCATATATTTT
.,TRBJ2-1,TRBV7-3,few,CASSLSGTNYNEQFF,TGTGCCAGCAGCTTAAGTGGGACAAATTACAATGAGCAGTTCTTC
.,TRBJ2-5,TRBV20-1,.,CSAPEHQETQYF,TGCAGTGCTCCGGAACACCAAGAGACCCAGTACTTC
.,TRBJ2-3,TRBV3-1,.,CASTPSGARGTDTQYF,TGTGCCAGCACCCCTTCCGGGGCCAGAGGTACAGATACGCAGTATTTT
.,TRBJ2-7,TRBV18,.,CASSLESNEQYF,TGTGCCAGCTCACTGGAGTCCAACGAGCAGTACTTC
TRBD1,TRBJ1-1,TRBV7-9,.,CASRRQGEGNTEAFF,TGTGCCAGCAGAAGACAGGGTGAGGGGAACACTGAAGCTTTCTTT
TRBD1,TRBJ2-7,TRBV18,few,CASSPNGQGIGEQYF,TGTGCCAGCTCCCCTAACGGACAGGGTATCGGAGAGCAGTACTTC
.,TRBJ1-2,TRBV7-2,few,CASSLLTVGSYGYTF,TGTGCCAGCAGCTTGTTGACAGTGGGATCCTATGGCTACACCTTC
TRBD1,TRBJ2-1,TRBV20-1,.,CSARGNRGLRNEQFF,TGCAGTGCTAGGGGGAACAGGGGATTAAGGAATGAGCAGTTCTTC
.,TRBJ1-1,TRBV5-1,many,CASSLELNTEAFF,TGCGCCAGCAGCTTGGAGCTGAACACTGAAGCTTTCTTT
.,TRBJ2-3,TRBV2,.,CAGRTGAGTDTQYF,TGTGCCGGCCGGACGGGGGCGGGCACAGATACGCAGTATTTT
.,TRBJ1-1,TRBV20-1,many,CSARGFSGTEAFF,TGCAGTGCTAGAGGATTCTCGGGTACTGAAGCTTTCTTT
.,TRBJ1-3,TRBV30,.,CAWSSGVRGNTIYF,TGTGCCTGGAGTTCGGGGGTCCGTGGAAACACCATATATTTT
TRBD1,TRBJ2-7,TRBV19,.,CASSLHSGQGSYEQYF,TGTGCCAGTAGCCTTCACAGTGGACAGGGCTCCTACGAGCAGTACTTC
.,TRBJ2-3,TRBV6-2/TRBV6-3,.,CASSPLGARTDTQYF,TGTGCCAGCAGTCCGTTAGGGGCCCGCACAGATACGCAGTATTTT
TRBD2,TRBJ2-3,TRBV2,.,CASSYPTGAGGTDTQYF,TGTGCCAGCAGTTATCCGACGGGAGCGGGGGGCACAGATACGCAGTATTTT
.,TRBJ2-1,TRBV5-1,.,CASSLDPGMDYWFF,TGCGCCAGCAGCTTGGATCCCGGGATGGATTATTGGTTCTTC
TRBD2,TRBJ2-3,TRBV7-2,few,CASRLGGAWDTQYF,TGTGCCAGCAGACTCGGGGGGGCATGGGATACGCAGTATTTT
TRBD2,TRBJ2-5,TRBV5-1,.,CASSSSGGIQETQYF,TGCGCCAGCAGCTCGAGCGGGGGGATCCAAGAGACCCAGTACTTC
TRBD2,TRBJ2-5,TRBV7-2,few,CASSLVSGGETQYF,TGTGCCAGCAGCTTAGTTAGCGGGGGTGAGACCCAGTACTTC
.,TRBJ2-1,TRBV4-3,.,CASSQDSAVYNEQFF,TGCGCCAGCAGCCAAGATAGCGCGGTGTACAATGAGCAGTTCTTC
.,TRBJ2-3,TRBV20-1,.,CSATGHPTNSDTQYF,TGCAGTGCTACGGGCCACCCAACAAACTCAGATACGCAGTATTTT
.,TRBJ1-4,TRBV11-2,.,CASSLGSREKLFF,TGTGCCAGCAGCTTAGGGTCACGTGAAAAACTGTTTTTT
.,TRBJ1-2,TRBV7-9,few,CASSLDWTENYGYTF,TGTGCCAGCAGCTTAGATTGGACGGAGAACTATGGCTACACCTTC
.,TRBJ1-1,TRBV25-1,few,CASRQGGVGTEAFF,TGTGCCAGCAGACAGGGAGGAGTAGGGACTGAAGCTTTCTTT
.,TRBJ2-7,TRBV20-1,.,CSAIPRDGFKSQYF,TGCAGTGCTATTCCCCGGGACGGCTTCAAGTCGCAGTACTTC
.,TRBJ1-1,TRBV29-1,.,CSVDDNLNTEAFF,TGCAGCGTTGATGACAACTTGAACACTGAAGCTTTCTTT
.,TRBJ2-5,TRBV24-1,few,CATSDFGTSYQETQYF,TGTGCCACCAGTGATTTCGGGACATCTTATCAAGAGACCCAGTACTTC
.,TRBJ2-5,TRBV6-1,few,CASSTGPPVRETQYF,TGTGCCAGCAGCACAGGACCTCCAGTACGGGAGACCCAGTACTTC
.,TRBJ1-2,TRBV5-1,.,CASSLGYNYGYTF,TGCGCCAGCAGCTTAGGGTATAACTATGGCTACACCTTC